The 19 T cell receptor beta chains in this list originate from one sample, sequenced in a study of molecular identifiers for immune sequencing clone quantification. TCRdb re-called the PCR reads with MiXCR, one entry per CDR3 protein. The profile shows about 500,000 distinct CDR3 sequences, about a fifth of them singletons. The sample taken for sequencing was naive CD8+ T cells from blood, with Jurkat cell RNA spiked in. Regarding subset: FACS-sorted CD8+CD4-CCR7+CD45RA+ naive T cells. These receptors came from a human donor in good health. Some libraries in this study had Jurkat cell RNA spiked in.

The rearrangement links TRBV10-3 to TRBJ2-1; 9 bases fit TRBD1. Looked up from germline, CDR1 is ENHRY and CDR2 is SYGVKD. The CDR3 extends over 18 amino acids. V lost 0 bases, J lost 7 bases, and 13 bases stayed unmatched. For the CDR3, the DNA is TGTGCCATCAGTGAGTCGGGGAATAACAGGGGGCTGCGGAATGAGCAGTTCTTC. Its protein product is CAISESGNNRGLRNEQFF.

This chain connects TRBV25-1 to TRBJ1-6, with D unclear. Trimming removed 1 base from V and 4 bases from J, with 5 bases in between. Germline V gives CDR1 MGHDK, CDR2 SYGVNS. The CDR3 sequence is 14 residues long. The CDR3 nucleotides are TGTGCCAGCAGTGAATTTCGTTATAATTCACCCCTCCACTTT. It translates to CASSEFRYNSPLHF.

Turning to this clonotype: The junction departs from the called germline gene at one end, perhaps through a read error. V is TRBV6-5 and J is TRBJ1-1; tentatively, D is TRBD1 (6 bases). CDR3 length equals 16 residues. The germline V gene has CDR1 MNHEY and CDR2 SVGAGI. For the CDR3, the DNA is TGTGCCAGCGGTCTAGGGACATCTCTTCGGAACACTGAAGCTATCTTT. Its translation: CASGLGTSLRNTEAIF.

The genes are TRBV13 and TRBJ2-1; the D is unclear. CDR1 is PRHDT and CDR2 is FYEKMQ in the germline V gene (reference sequence). The CDR3 spans 16 residues. V gave up 2 bases and J gave up 0 bases, with 11 bases separating them. The CDR3 region is CASSLSRVGSYNEQFF. The CDR3 nucleotides are TGTGCCAGCAGCTTAAGCCGGGTCGGCTCCTACAATGAGCAGTTCTTC.

This clonotype showed up just a few times. A much larger clone lies a single base off, so this may be a read error. This rearrangement joins TRBV12-3 or TRBV12-4 to TRBJ2-2; unclear D gene. CDR3 length equals 12 residues. V lost 2 bases and J 7 bases, leaving 5 bases between the germline ends. CDR3 DNA sequence: TGTGCCAGCAGTTTATGGGGCGGGGAGCTGTTTTTT. Amino acids: CASSLWGGELFF.

This clonotype was seen repeatedly, ten times or more. This rearrangement joins TRBV7-2 to TRBJ2-3; TRBD2 matches at 8 bases. After removal of 5 bases from V and 1 base from J, the junction contained 5 bases not matched to a gene. This CDR3 is built from 15 residues. Per germline, CDR1 SGHTA and CDR2 FQGNSA. CDR3 protein: CASSPLGGGTDTQYF. CDR3 DNA sequence: TGTGCCAGCAGCCCCCTCGGGGGGGGCACAGATACGCAGTATTTT.

This clonotype has more than one count but fewer than ten. The gene calls are TRBV9 and TRBJ2-3, with a possible D match to TRBD2 (5 bases). V lost 0 bases and J 0 bases, leaving 11 bases between the germline ends. CDR1 SGDLS and CDR2 YYNGEE come from the germline V gene. This CDR3 contains 16 residues. The CDR3 sequence is CASSVGTRLSTDTQYF. In DNA, the CDR3 is TGTGCCAGCAGCGTAGGTACTAGACTTAGCACAGATACGCAGTATTTT.

This clonotype was recorded a few times. CDR3 DNA: TGCGCCAGCAGCCAAGATCGGGGGGGGTTCGGTCAGCCCCAGCATTTT. Amino acid sequence: CASSQDRGGFGQPQHF. The genes are TRBV4-3 and TRBJ1-5, with D perhaps TRBD1 (5 bases). V was shortened by 0 bases and J by 6 bases, with 15 bases between the two germline ends. The CDR3 loop spans 16 amino acids. The germline V gene encodes CDR1 LGHNA and CDR2 YSLEER.

As DNA, the CDR3 is TGCAGTGCCGGCGGGGATCTAAGTTACGAGCAGTACTTC. Encoded protein: CSAGGDLSYEQYF. The chain joins TRBV20-1 to TRBJ2-7; D might be TRBD2 (6 bases). The CDR3 length is 13 residues. CDR1 is DFQATT, CDR2 SNEGSKA, per germline (reference sequence). V lost 6 bases and J 4 bases, leaving 16 bases between the germline ends.

Concerning this clonotype: Germline is not matched at one junction end, which may reflect a read error. The chain employs TRBV19 and TRBJ2-7; D is unresolved. CDR1 LNHDA and CDR2 SQIVND come from the germline V gene (reference sequence). The CDR3 spans 13 residues. The CDR3 coding sequence is TGTGCCAGTAGTACGGCCCACGCCTACGAGCGGTACTTC. Translating gives CASSTAHAYERYF.

This clonotype was counted at least ten times. The chain has TRBV29-1 and TRBJ2-7, with 7 bases fitting TRBD1. V gave up 5 bases and J gave up 0 bases; unmatched junction bases: 10. This CDR3 spans 15 amino acids. Germline V lookup: CDR1 SQVTM, CDR2 ANQGSEA. CDR3: CSVIRTGDSSYEQYF. CDR3 sequence (DNA): TGCAGCGTTATACGGACAGGAGATAGCTCCTACGAGCAGTACTTC.

This clonotype appeared once. This may arise from a read error, as a much more abundant clone is one base away. The conserved phenylalanine or tryptophan normally closing the CDR3 is absent here, so this likely arose from a read error. This chain connects TRBV29-1 to TRBJ1-1; D is undetermined. Trimming cost V 5 bases and J 6 bases, with 16 bases left between them. This CDR3 spans 13 amino acids. Germline CDR1 is SQVTM and CDR2 is ANQGSEA. CDR3 sequence (DNA): TGCAGCGTTCGGGTCAGACCACGGGCTGAAGCTTTCTTA. Translated, it gives CSVRVRPRAEAFL.

The V call is TRBV4-3, the J call TRBJ1-1; D call uncertain. This CDR3 contains 17 residues. Looked up from germline, CDR1 is LGHNA and CDR2 is YSLEER. V lost 1 base and J 0 bases, leaving 15 bases between the germline ends. CDR3 region: CASSQGPPDPMNTEAFF. The CDR3 region has the DNA TGCGCCAGCAGCCAAGGCCCGCCTGACCCAATGAACACTGAAGCTTTCTTT.

This clonotype showed up many times. The CDR3: CAWSPRLAIYEQYF. CDR3 coding DNA: TGTGCCTGGAGTCCCCGACTAGCGATCTACGAGCAGTACTTC. The genes are TRBV30 and TRBJ2-7; TRBD2 matches 8 bases. The V gene's germline CDR1 is GTSNPN and CDR2 SVGIG (reference sequence). V trimming: 2 bases; J trimming: 3 bases; junction bases outside the gene matches: 6. The CDR3 extends over 14 amino acids.

The table lists this clonotype with many counts. The V and J genes are TRBV4-3 and TRBJ1-1; a weak D match, TRBD1 (6 bases). Looked up from germline, CDR1 is LGHNA and CDR2 is YSLEER. The CDR3 consists of 15 residues. Trimming took 1 base from V and 3 from J, leaving 12 bases between them. The CDR3 nucleotides are TGCGCCAGCAGCCAAGGTGCCAGGGGCTACACTGAAGCTTTCTTT. This sequence encodes CASSQGARGYTEAFF.

This clonotype was seen a few times. The chain is built from TRBV11-3 and TRBJ2-3; 11 nucleotides agree with TRBD2. This CDR3 contains 17 residues. CDR1 and CDR2 (germline): SGHNT, YENEEA. The J segment lost 3 bases and the V segment lost 4 bases, leaving 9 bases of the junction unmatched. Here the CDR3 reads CASSSRLAGNETDTQYF. CDR3 coding DNA: TGTGCCAGCAGCTCCCGACTAGCGGGAAACGAAACAGATACGCAGTATTTT.

CDR3 in amino acids: CASSLGVRPAIFTDTQYF. As DNA, the CDR3 is TGTGCCAGCAGCTTGGGGGTTCGGCCGGCGATATTCACAGATACGCAGTATTTT. The chain recombines TRBV5-6 with TRBJ2-3, with unresolved D. This CDR3 is 18 amino acids long. CDR1 is SGHDT, CDR2 YYEEEE, per germline. V was clipped by 0 bases and J by 2 bases, with 19 bases between them.

Points on this clonotype: A single base separates this from a much larger clone, so it may be a read error. The rearrangement uses TRBV3-1 and TRBJ2-5; 8 bases agree with TRBD1. Germline trimming cut 3 bases from V and 1 base from J; bases unmatched to any gene: 1. The CDR3 loop spans 14 amino acids. Germline V CDR1 and CDR2: LGHDT, YNNKEL (reference sequence). CDR3 loop: CASSHDRGQETQYF. In DNA form, the CDR3 reads TGTGCCAGCAGCCACGACAGGGGCCAAGAGACCCAGTACTTC.

This clonotype was seen only a few times. The chain couples TRBV4-3 to TRBJ1-1, with 9 bases that match TRBD1. Germline loops: CDR1 LGHNA, CDR2 YSLEER. The V gene end was trimmed by 1 base and the J gene end by 3 bases; junction bases not matched to a gene: 3. This CDR3 has 15 amino acids. CDR3 amino acids: CASSQGGQGYTEAFF. CDR3 nucleotides: TGCGCCAGCAGCCAAGGAGGACAGGGGTACACTGAAGCTTTCTTT.